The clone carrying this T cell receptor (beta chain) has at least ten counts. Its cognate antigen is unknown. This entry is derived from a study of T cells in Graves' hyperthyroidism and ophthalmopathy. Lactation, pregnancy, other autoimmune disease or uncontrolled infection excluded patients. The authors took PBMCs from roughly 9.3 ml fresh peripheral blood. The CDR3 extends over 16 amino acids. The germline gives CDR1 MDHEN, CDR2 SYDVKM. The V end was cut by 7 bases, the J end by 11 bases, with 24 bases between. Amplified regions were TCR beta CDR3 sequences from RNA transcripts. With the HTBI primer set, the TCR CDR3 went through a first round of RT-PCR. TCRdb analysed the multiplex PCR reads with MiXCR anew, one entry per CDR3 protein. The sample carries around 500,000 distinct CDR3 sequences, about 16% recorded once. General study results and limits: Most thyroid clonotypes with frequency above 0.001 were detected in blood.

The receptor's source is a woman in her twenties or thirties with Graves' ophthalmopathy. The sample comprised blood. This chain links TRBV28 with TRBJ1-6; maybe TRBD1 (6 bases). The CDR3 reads CASINSQGLFAPPLHF. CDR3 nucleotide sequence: TGTGCCAGCATTAACTCACAGGGTCTTTTCGCTCCACCCCTCCACTTT.